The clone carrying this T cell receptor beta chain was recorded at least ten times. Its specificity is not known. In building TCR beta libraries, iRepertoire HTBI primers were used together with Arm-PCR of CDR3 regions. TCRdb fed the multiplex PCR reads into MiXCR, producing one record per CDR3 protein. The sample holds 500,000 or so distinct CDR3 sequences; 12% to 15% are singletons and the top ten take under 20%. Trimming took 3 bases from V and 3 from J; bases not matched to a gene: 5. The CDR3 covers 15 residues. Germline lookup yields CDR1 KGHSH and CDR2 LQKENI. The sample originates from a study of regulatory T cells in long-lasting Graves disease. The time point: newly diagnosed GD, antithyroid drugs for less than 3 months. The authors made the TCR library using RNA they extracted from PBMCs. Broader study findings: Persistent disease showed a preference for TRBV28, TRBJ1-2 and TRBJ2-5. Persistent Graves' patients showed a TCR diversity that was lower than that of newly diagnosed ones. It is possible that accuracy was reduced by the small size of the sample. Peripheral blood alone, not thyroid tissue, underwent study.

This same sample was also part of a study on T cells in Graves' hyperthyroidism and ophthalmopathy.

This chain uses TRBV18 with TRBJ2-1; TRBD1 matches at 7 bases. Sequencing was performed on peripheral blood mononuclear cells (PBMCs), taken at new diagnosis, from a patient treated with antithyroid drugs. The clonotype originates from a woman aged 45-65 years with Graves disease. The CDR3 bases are TGTGCCAGCTCACCTCAGCAGGGGGACTACAATGAGCAGTTCTTC. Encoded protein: CASSPQQGDYNEQFF.